These 14 T cell receptor beta chains originate from one sample sequenced in a study of T cells in Graves' hyperthyroidism and ophthalmopathy (dated by TCRdb to the late 2010s). Libraries were built with multiplex PCR. Sequencing was performed on an Illumina HiSeq 2000. The TCR beta CDR3 regions were amplified from RNA transcripts. For the first round of RT-PCR on the TCR CDR3, the HTBI primer set was used together with the Qiagen OneStep RT-PCR kit. TCRdb itself trimmed the public reads at Q25 with fastp, ran MiXCR and retained productive beta chains. Rows are combined by CDR3 protein, so each entry shows the most common genes and DNA. Across this sample there are hundreds of thousands of distinct CDR3 sequences, with 13% to 15% seen only once. The ten largest clones take up approximately 13% of the sample. Sample: blood. The receptors were sampled from a woman in her fifties or sixties with Graves' ophthalmopathy.

Notes on this clonotype: A much larger clone differs by one base, so this may be a read error. The chain joins TRBV24-1 to TRBJ2-2; no definite D call. This CDR3 comprises 16 residues. The germline gives CDR1 KGHDR, CDR2 SFDVKD. DNA for the CDR3: TGTACCACCAGTGACCTCCAATACAGGAACACCGGGGAGCTGTTTTTT. This gives the protein CTTSDLQYRNTGELFF.

The table lists this clonotype with many counts. The chain joins TRBV27 to TRBJ2-1; D unclear. Germline lookup yields CDR1 MNHEY and CDR2 SMNVEV (reference sequence). V was cut by 7 bases and J by 7 bases, with 11 bases left in between. The CDR3 is made up of 12 amino acids. The CDR3 protein is CASTTLGNEQFF. The CDR3 DNA reads as TGTGCCAGCACCACCCTTGGGAATGAGCAGTTCTTC.

The sample holds many counts of this clonotype. The genes are TRBV28 and TRBJ2-2; 11 bases fit TRBD1. Germline V gene sequence: CDR1 MDHEN, CDR2 SYDVKM. This CDR3 has 16 amino acids. V was pared by 1 base and J by 8 bases, with 6 bases of the junction left unmatched. The CDR3 reads CASSLLGTGGPGELFF. CDR3 DNA sequence: TGTGCCAGCAGTTTATTAGGGACAGGGGGTCCAGGGGAGCTGTTTTTT.

J is TRBJ2-2 and V is TRBV5-1; TRBD2 aligns across 13 bases. The CDR3 totals 17 residues. V shed 3 bases, J shed 6 bases, and the junction held 8 bases outside the gene matches. Germline V gene sequence: CDR1 SGHRS, CDR2 YFSETQ. The CDR3 sequence is CASSSQGLAGDSGELFF. The CDR3 DNA sequence: TGCGCCAGCAGCTCCCAAGGACTAGCGGGAGACTCCGGGGAGCTGTTTTTT.

The V call is TRBV6-1, the J call TRBJ1-6; the D gene is possibly TRBD1 (5 bases). V gave up 9 bases and J gave up 13 bases, with 16 bases separating them. The CDR3 sequence is 12 residues long. Per the germline V gene, CDR1 is MNHNS and CDR2 is SASEGT. CDR3 bases: TGTGCCAGGGTCTTCGACCCAGGGCCCCTCCACTTT. Translating gives CARVFDPGPLHF.

This clonotype was recorded a few times. J is TRBJ2-3 and V is TRBV4-2, with 14 bases that match TRBD2. The CDR3 has 17 amino acids. V gave up 4 bases and J gave up 5 bases; unmatched junction bases: 8. Germline CDR1 is LGHNA and CDR2 is YNFKEQ. CDR3: CASSPSGTSGSGDTQYF. The CDR3 bases are TGTGCCAGCAGCCCCTCCGGGACTAGCGGGAGTGGAGATACGCAGTATTTT.

Remarks on this clonotype: One end of the junction is discordant with germline, which a read error may explain. The genes are TRBV24-1 and TRBJ1-5; D unresolved. The CDR3 length is 13 residues. The germline V gene encodes CDR1 KGHDR and CDR2 SFDVKD. CDR3 sequence: CATSDPGNQLQHF. CDR3 nucleotide sequence: TGTGCCACCAGTGATCCGGGTAATCAGCTCCAGCATTTT.

On this clonotype itself: The conserved phenylalanine or tryptophan normally closing the CDR3 is absent here, so this likely arose from a read error. Here the CDR3 DNA reads TGTGCCAGCAGTTGGACCACGAAGACCCAGTACTCC. It codes for CASSWTTKTQYS. The V and J genes are TRBV6-2 or TRBV6-3 and TRBJ2-5, with D hard to call. V was clipped by 4 bases and J by 6 bases, with 9 bases between them. Germline V gene sequence: CDR1 MNHEY, CDR2 SVGEGT. The CDR3 covers 12 residues.

This clonotype has just a few counts. The CDR3 sequence: CASSVWPTQGTGELFF. The CDR3 coding sequence is TGTGCCAGCAGCGTATGGCCGACCCAGGGAACCGGGGAGCTGTTTTTT. The chain employs TRBV9 and TRBJ2-2; possible D gene TRBD1, 5 bases. V was shortened by 1 base and J by 5 bases, with 15 bases between the two germline ends. Germline CDR1 and CDR2: SGDLS and YYNGEE. The CDR3 consists of 16 residues.

In its sample, this clonotype was seen many times. The chain carries TRBV10-3 and TRBJ2-5; D is unclear. Germline CDR1 and CDR2: ENHRY and SYGVKD. The CDR3 extends over 13 amino acids. V was clipped by 6 bases and J by 1 base, with 9 bases between them. CDR3 residues: CAISGLPQETQYF. The CDR3 DNA follows: TGTGCCATCAGCGGGCTTCCCCAAGAGACCCAGTACTTC.

Ten or more counts support this clonotype. The chain couples TRBV11-2 to TRBJ2-5; 12 bases align to TRBD2. CDR3 size: 15 residues. Trimming took 5 bases from V and 5 from J; bases not matched to a gene: 6. The V gene's germline CDR1 is SGHAT and CDR2 FQNNGV. This chain's CDR3 is CASSRGLAGKETQYF. CDR3 coding DNA: TGTGCCAGCAGCCGAGGACTAGCGGGAAAGGAGACCCAGTACTTC.

In this sample, this clonotype turned up a few times. The V gene is TRBV27, the J gene TRBJ1-3; 11 bases match TRBD1. The trim removed 7 bases at V and 7 bases at J, leaving 12 bases unmatched. The CDR3 runs 16 residues. Germline V lookup: CDR1 MNHEY, CDR2 SMNVEV (reference sequence). The CDR3: CASTALGQGAGNTIYF. As DNA, the CDR3 is TGTGCCAGCACCGCCCTTGGACAGGGGGCAGGGAACACCATATATTTT.

This clonotype turned up a few times. The chain employs TRBV6-1 and TRBJ2-5, with 12 bases fitting TRBD2. Losses at the gene ends were 5 bases for V and 0 bases for J; bases not matched to a gene: 4. Per the germline V gene, CDR1 is MNHNS and CDR2 is SASEGT. The CDR3 sequence is 16 residues long. CDR3 amino acids: CASSPGLAGYQETQYF. The DNA for the CDR3 is TGTGCCAGCAGTCCTGGACTAGCGGGGTACCAAGAGACCCAGTACTTC.

In this sample, this clonotype turned up many times. V gene TRBV19 combines with J gene TRBJ2-3; TRBD2 agrees at 9 bases. The CDR3 totals 16 residues. Germline V lookup: CDR1 LNHDA, CDR2 SQIVND (reference sequence). Trimming at V came to 6 bases and at J to 0 bases, leaving 7 bases not matched to a gene. The CDR3 loop is CASRRREGRSTDTQYF. In nucleotides, the CDR3 is TGTGCCAGTAGGCGGCGGGAGGGCCGTAGCACAGATACGCAGTATTTT.